This record looks at one T cell receptor beta chain sequence and its context. The target antigen is unknown. The sample belongs to a study of OX40 agonist ivuxolimab in advanced cancers. Study-level background: Patients with prior anti-PD-1, anti-PD-L1 or anti-CTLA-4 therapy were eligible; 40% had some.

Germline values: CDR1 LGHNA, CDR2 YSLEER. This CDR3 is built from 18 residues. Trimming cost V 0 bases and J 5 bases, with 22 bases left between them. Study outcomes and limitations: Low clonal expansion, among the lowest seen, marked partial responders at 0.1-3.0 mg/kg. Certain nonresponders likewise exhibited a low normalized T-cell clonal expansion.

This table comes from immunoSEQ multiplex PCR, and its TCRdb copy is limited to in-frame clones, with some not included. The data contain approximately 99,000 clones, roughly 95% of them seen just once; the ten biggest clones take up 2% to 2.5%. At baseline, cycle 4 day 1, and cycle 7 day 1, blood was sampled. This TCR derives from an adult with an advanced solid tumor such as melanoma, head and neck, liver or kidney cancer. The sample consisted of CD4+ or CD8+ T cells sorted from blood, taken in a trial of the OX40 agonist ivuxolimab. This chain joins TRBV4-3 and TRBJ2-5; no reliable D call. CDR3 sequence: CASSQESSHTLGMETQYF. CDR3 nucleotides: TGCGCCAGCAGCCAAGAGTCTTCGCACACTTTGGGTATGGAGACCCAGTACTTC.